Listed below are T cell receptor beta chains from one sample, sequenced in a study of blood T cell repertoires in COVID-19. The assay was immunoSEQ multiplex PCR, and TCRdb's table has in-frame clones only and misses some. Among 180,000 or so clones listed, approximately 83% were seen once. The sequencing sample was made of peripheral blood. The source of these receptors is a man aged 55 to 69 with acute or convalescent COVID-19. The CDR3 runs from the conserved cysteine through the conserved F or W. Each record gives: V gene, D gene, clone size, J gene, CDR3 DNA, CDR3 protein. The D gene is left open where the match is weak. A row's size may be missing; if present it is once, few, many or a size class.

>TRBV7-8|TRBD1|once|TRBJ1-2
TGTGCCAGCAGCAGGGACAGGGGGCGACCGCTGGGCTACACCTTC
CASSRDRGRPLGYTF
>TRBV7-2|TRBD1|once|TRBJ1-1
TGTGCCAGCAGCGCCGGGACAGGGACGCCCGCTTTCTTT
CASSAGTGTPAFF
>TRBV5-4|TRBD1|-|TRBJ2-1
TGTGCCAGCAGCTTTGGGGGCTTAAGGACAGGGGGCTACAATGAGCAGTTCTTC
CASSFGGLRTGGYNEQFF
>TRBV29-1|-|once|TRBJ1-1
TGCAGCGTTGACCGGGGAGGGACTGAAGCTTTCTTT
CSVDRGGTEAFF
>TRBV5-1|TRBD1|-|TRBJ1-1
TGCGCCAGCAGCTTCGGACAGGGCTTACCGAACACTGAAGCTTTCTTT
CASSFGQGLPNTEAFF
>TRBV7-2|-|-|TRBJ2-7
TGTGCCAGCAGCTTAGAGATTAGCGGTTACGAGCAGTACTTC
CASSLEISGYEQYF
>TRBV19|TRBD1|-|TRBJ1-1
TGTGCCAGTAGTATAACCCAAGACAGGGGGAACACTGAAGCTTTCTTT
CASSITQDRGNTEAFF
>TRBV2|-|-|TRBJ1-1
TGTGCCAGCAGTGCTAGCGCTGAAGCTTTCTTT
CASSASAEAFF
>TRBV2|-|-|TRBJ1-6
TGTGCCAGCAGTGTGTCGGACAGTTTTAATTCACCCCTCCACTTT
CASSVSDSFNSPLHF
>TRBV27|TRBD1|-|TRBJ2-5
TGTGCCAGTGCCAAAGGGGGCGCGCAGACCCAGTACTTC
CASAKGGAQTQYF